This TCR beta chain was profiled in a study of cytomegalovirus exposure and HLA in healthy donors (dated by TCRdb to 2015 to 2018). A note on the overall study: An earlier analysis of under 600 of the donors reported 250 to 300 Gb of sequence data and roughly 100 million unique TCR beta sequences from about 200 million T cells. Of the 300 to 500 genotyped donors, 75% to 85% were placed in the genetic ancestry cluster associated with self-reported Caucasian donors. To decide whether each TCR beta V gene segment behaved as functional or pseudogenic, an earlier analysis of fewer than 750 of the donors relied on high-throughput TCR beta sequencing. High-throughput TCR immunosequencing, statistical association of individual TCRs with disease status, and machine learning were combined to predict cytomegalovirus infection status. The study used immunosequencing to profile the T cell repertoires of approximately 640 subjects and linked those repertoires to cytomegalovirus serostatus. Typing coverage differed by locus: A, B, C, DRB1 and DQB1 were typed in about 629-640 donors, DQA1 in 522, DPA1 in around 580, and DPB1 in 472. Across approximately 400 genotyped donors of the cohort, an average of 235,054 unique TCR beta nucleotide sequences per donor were sequenced, and roughly 20% of those sequences were non-productive. Donor age, sex, ethnicity and CMV serostatus were compiled together with the repertoire data. An early release that covered roughly 600 HLA-typed donors contained around 330 gigabases of sequencing data and some 87 million unique TCR sequences. The study aimed to test whether signatures of past pathogen exposure could be identified by cataloging public T cell receptors. A separate validation cohort of approximately 130 different subjects was used in addition to the 666-subject first cohort. A few DR-DQ haplotypes were handled as single units for association and clustering because linkage in the cohort was strong. In a later genetic analysis, genome-wide SNP genotypes for about 65% of the roughly 700 donors were used, and that subset was treated as a discovery cohort. Rather than using new phenotypic data, the later analysis identified candidate immune exposures from TCR beta sequences and from how often those sequences occurred across donors. HLA typing covered class I and class II loci at four-digit resolution. All discovery cohort repertoires had been generated on a single sequencing platform. A later analysis re-analyzed previously published TCR beta repertoires from 660 or so donors and added high-resolution HLA genotyping to study TCR occurrence patterns.

Points on this clone: Its antigen remains undetermined. Base-call qualities are not available, and no considerably larger clone is one nucleotide away.

In total, about 650 healthy bone marrow donors made up the cohort. All cohort members were sampled while nominally healthy, although unrecorded immune exposures were likely present. The donor was CMV seronegative and was included in the group of a few hundred seronegative cohort members. Each donor provided a peripheral blood sample, and peripheral blood mononuclear cells were used for TCR beta sequencing. Genomic DNA extraction from the blood cell samples was performed with the Qiagen DNeasy Blood Extraction Kit. From the cysteine up to the phenylalanine, the CDR3 has a length of 17 residues. Kept here is only the CDR3 DNA, which spans 51 bases and is read in frame from base 1. As encoded in the germline V gene, CDR1 is SGHTA while CDR2 is FQGNSA. V gives up 1 base and J gives up 0 bases, and the segment between their germline ends measures 13 bases. Library method: the immunoSEQ multiplex PCR assay. For the multiplex PCR, a mixture combining 60 forward primers for TCR Vbeta segments and 13 reverse primers for TCR Jbeta segments was used. Amplification of the CDR3 region of rearranged TCR beta genes was performed with a multiplex PCR assay on genomic DNA. The amplified TCR beta libraries were sequenced on the Illumina HiSeq System as 87-base-pair reads. The paper's processing steps were these. A later analysis tallied 75 million to 95 million unique TCR beta chains across the 666 repertoires, and approximately 11 million of those chains were shared by two or more donors. Raw reads were error-corrected and collapsed into unique sequences by a nearest-neighbor algorithm in which closely related sequences were merged to remove PCR and sequencing errors. CDR3 sequences were aligned to IMGT reference sequences to assign V, D and J gene segments. For a sequence to be retained, at least a six-nucleotide match to both a V gene segment and a J gene segment was required. A rearrangement counted as productive if the CDR3 had no stop codons and remained in frame with V and J, and every other rearrangement counted as non-productive. Following IMGT convention, CDR3 was defined as the stretch from the second conserved V-encoded cysteine up to the conserved J-encoded phenylalanine. In an earlier analysis of around 540 of the donors, sequences lacking an unambiguous match to a single V gene segment were excluded. An earlier analysis of fewer than 750 of the donors classified V segments as functional when productive rearrangements were above 56.7% and as segregating when the standard deviation between donors was above 5%. A statistical classification framework was built to diagnose cytomegalovirus status from the catalog of TCR beta chain sequences. V and J gene assignment, in a later analysis, came from comparing TCR nucleotide sequences with IMGT/GENE-DB human TR gene sequences. The TCRdist pipeline was used in a later analysis to assign CDR3 sequences and most-parsimonious VDJ recombination scenarios. In a later analysis, every TCR beta chain was defined by the combination of its CDR3 amino acid sequence and its V-gene family, and reads without a unique V-gene family were dropped. As a way to deal with suspected cross-contamination and a sequencing artifact, a later analysis dropped 450 to 600 nucleotide sequences that were highly shared and had low generation probability. In a later analysis, a clonal expansion index was calculated for each public chain from normalized within-repertoire ranks of inferred template counts. A later analysis computed generation probabilities with a VDJ recombination model fitted to out-of-frame rearrangements, and checked the results against IGoR. In a later analysis, hypergeometric tests were used to score TCR-TCR, TCR-HLA and TCR-CMV co-occurrence, with a repertoire-size bias correction applied to TCR pairs. In a later analysis, false discovery rates were estimated by permuting HLA or CMV assignments 20 times. In a later analysis, co-occurring TCRs were grouped using DBSCAN, and TCRdist sequence similarity was added for clustering within HLA-allele-positive subsets. Repertoires with fewer than 30,000 or more than 120,000 public chains, plus five repertoires with anomalous nucleotide sharing, were excluded from co-occurrence clustering. Drawn from immuneACCESS, this table holds only the in-frame rearrangements with V and J called that TCRdb kept. Clones are partly lost; checked studies trace under half to an unresolved V gene and leave the rest unexplained. V, J and clone size reflect that table, while D and trimming were determined from the DNA. Within this sample are more than 100,000 clones, with roughly 80% of them counted one time only. 0.94% of the sample lies in the top ten.

Study-level results and caveats: An association between a missense DCLRE1C variant and V-gene and J-gene trimming of TCR beta chains was found in a later genetic analysis and replicated in an independent cohort. HLA typing was unavailable for some donors at each locus, so association tests used only the typed subset. A total of fewer than 200 TCR beta chains were listed by the study as associated with cytomegalovirus. In a later analysis, HLA-associated TCR beta chains showed more clonal expansion and lower generation probabilities than non-associated chains that were equally common. A cluster of highly shared sequence variants was judged likely to represent a technical artifact of the sequencing pipeline. In both the original and validation cohorts, the classifier was reported to diagnose cytomegalovirus status with high specificity and sensitivity. In a later analysis, TCR association rates were found to vary across HLA loci, with the most associated TCRs seen for DRB1 alleles and the fewest for HLA-C alleles. Linkage disequilibrium might explain the correlated functional status among segregating V segments, but an unknown experimental factor could not be ruled out. Several of the top co-occurrence clusters appeared to be linked to parvovirus B19, influenza, CMV and Epstein-Barr virus, according to a later analysis. It was suggested by the authors that the approach could potentially be generalized to other disease states and immunological phenotypes. At a false discovery rate of 0.05, a later analysis linked under 20,000 TCR beta sequences to specific HLA alleles. Immune exposure information for the cohort was limited to CMV serostatus. An earlier analysis of 587 of the donors showed that most TCR beta V segments appeared in productive rearrangements either about 90% or about 30% of the time, which broadly matched IMGT annotations. Most CMV-associated TCR beta chains appeared to be HLA-restricted in a later analysis, and the HLA associations seemed to be driven largely by CMV exposure. Some IMGT-functional V segments, including TRBV6-2 and TRBV6-3, could not be distinguished by the 87-base-pair reads and were therefore excluded. Strong co-occurrence of HLA alleles, especially DR and DQ, made assigning TCR associations to individual alleles difficult. A few of the identified cytomegalovirus-associated TCR beta chains were confirmed in vitro to be specific for cytomegalovirus antigens. Most TCR sequences were seen in very few donors, while some public TCRs were found in many individuals. The presence/absence analyses assumed that sequencing depth was roughly uniform across donors, and that assumption may not be true. The cohort was sequenced for TCR beta chains only, and without alpha or paired-chain data the features that could be detected were limited. Because counts were too low, roughly 18 rarely observed V segments, including chromosome 9 orphons, were left out of the earlier analysis of about 620 of the donors. A later genetic analysis reported fewer N-insertions in productive TCRs among donors in an Asian-associated ancestry cluster than the roughly 620-donor mean. A further reported finding was that TCR beta sequences accurately predicted the HLA-A and HLA-B alleles for most subjects in the first cohort.

Material for sequencing was PBMCs. Recombination joined TRBV7-2 with TRBJ2-1, with TRBD1 perhaps the D gene, on 6 matching bases. This clonotype originated in a woman aged 60-75 years in good health and CMV-seronegative. The DNA sequence reads TGTGCCAGCAGCTTAGATGGCCGACAGGTCTCCTACAATGAGCAGTTCTTC. Its coded protein is CASSLDGRQVSYNEQFF.